The clone carrying this T cell receptor (beta chain) showed up just a few times. This entry comes from a study of blood T cell repertoires in COVID-19. Study background: Specimens from acute and convalescent COVID-19 originated in the United States, Italy and Spain.

Two negative PCRs, clearance, or symptom resolution characterized the recovered Cohort 3 donors. Generated by immunoSEQ multiplex PCR, the TCRdb table keeps only in-frame clones and is missing some. The sample holds about 220,000 clones, less than 90% seen once. The specimen was PBMCs or T cells enriched from blood (not recorded which). The sequence came from a woman under 40 who had recovered from COVID-19.

DNA of the CDR3: TGCGCCAGCAGCTTCTCCGGGACAGGGAGTGGGATGAACACTGAAGCTTTCTTT. It is translated as CASSFSGTGSGMNTEAFF. The J gene is TRBJ1-1, the V gene TRBV5-1; TRBD1 matches 9 bases. V lost 2 bases to trimming and J lost 0 bases; unmatched junction nucleotides: 11. Germline V CDR1 and CDR2: SGHRS, YFSETQ. This CDR3 contains 18 residues.